This passage covers 23 T cell receptor beta chains from one sample sequenced in a study of blood T cell repertoires in COVID-19. Repertoires were generated with immunoSEQ multiplex PCR, while TCRdb's copy carries only in-frame clones and drops some. The table records some 68,000 clones, roughly 88% of them present only once. Specimen: peripheral blood. These receptors were collected from a man between 50 and 59 years old with COVID-19, enrolled during active disease.

Regarding this clone: This sample also contains other DNA sequences that code for the same CDR3. V gene TRBV5-4 combines with J gene TRBJ2-1; 7 bases agree with TRBD2. Per the germline V gene, CDR1 is SGHNT and CDR2 is YYREEE (reference sequence). The V and J ends lost 0 bases and 2 bases, in that order; junction bases with no gene match: 2. The CDR3 is 15 amino acids. CDR3 residues: CASSLGSGTYNEQFF. In DNA form, the CDR3 reads TGTGCCAGCAGCTTGGGCAGCGGGACCTACAATGAGCAGTTCTTC.

The V and J genes are TRBV4-1 and TRBJ1-5, with D perhaps TRBD1 (6 bases). The germline V gene has CDR1 MGHRA and CDR2 YSYEKL. V was clipped by 1 base and J by 0 bases, with 13 bases between them. The CDR3 is 17 residues long. The CDR3 DNA reads as TGCGCCAGCAGCCAAGGGGGAGGGGGGTATAGCAATCAGCCCCAGCATTTT. This encodes CASSQGGGGYSNQPQHF.

This sequence joins TRBV11-3 and TRBJ2-1; D gene ambiguous. Germline CDR1 is SGHNT and CDR2 is YENEEA. V was clipped by 2 bases and J by 0 bases, with 17 bases between them. The CDR3 runs to 18 residues. The CDR3 sequence: CASSLLPPTGSSYNEQFF. CDR3 bases: TGTGCCAGCAGCTTACTTCCGCCGACGGGTAGCTCCTACAATGAGCAGTTCTTC.

The chain is built from TRBV4-1 and TRBJ2-7; tentative D call: TRBD1 (5 bases). CDR3 length: 15 residues. V lost 1 base and J 2 bases, leaving 12 bases between the germline ends. In germline, CDR1 is MGHRA, CDR2 YSYEKL. CDR3 in DNA: TGCGCCAGCAGCCAAGTCCCCGCAGGGCCCTACGAGCAGTACTTC. Translated: CASSQVPAGPYEQYF.

This chain joins TRBV7-9 and TRBJ2-7; TRBD2 agrees at 10 bases. Germline V lookup: CDR1 SEHNR, CDR2 FQNEAQ (reference sequence). After removal of 4 bases from V and 2 bases from J, the junction contained 5 bases not matched to a gene. The CDR3 has 15 residues. The DNA of the CDR3 is TGTGCCAGCAGCTCTGGGACTAGCGTGCCCTACGAGCAGTACTTC. Its translation: CASSSGTSVPYEQYF.

V usage is TRBV4-2 and J usage is TRBJ2-1; D is perhaps TRBD2 (6 bases). The CDR3 is made up of 17 amino acids. Deletions cut 4 bases from V and 0 bases from J, with 16 bases between. The germline CDR1 and CDR2 sequences are LGHNA and YNFKEQ. The CDR3 spells CASSRGISGSSYNEQFF. CDR3 bases: TGTGCCAGCAGCCGGGGGATTAGCGGCAGCTCCTACAATGAGCAGTTCTTC.

The J gene is TRBJ1-1, the V gene TRBV7-2; 9 bases align to TRBD1. CDR3 length: 14 amino acids. CDR1 and CDR2 from the germline V gene are SGHTA and FQGNSA. Losses at the gene ends were 5 bases for V and 5 bases for J; bases not matched to a gene: 6. CDR3 region: CASSHLGTGTEAFF. The CDR3, as DNA: TGTGCCAGCAGCCACCTCGGGACAGGGACTGAAGCTTTCTTT.

V and J are TRBV7-2 and TRBJ1-6, with 7 bases that match TRBD1. V shed 4 bases and J 0 bases; nucleotides not matched to a gene: 9. The CDR3 runs 18 residues. The V gene's germline CDR1 is SGHTA and CDR2 FQGNSA. CDR3 nucleotide sequence: TGTGCCAGCAGCTCCCGGATTCGGGACAGCTCCTATAATTCACCCCTCCACTTT. Its protein product is CASSSRIRDSSYNSPLHF.

The chain recombines TRBV10-3 with TRBJ2-1, with TRBD2 matching over 9 bases. Germline lookup yields CDR1 ENHRY and CDR2 SYGVKD. This CDR3 spans 16 amino acids. V lost 10 bases, J lost 8 bases, and 18 bases stayed unmatched. CDR3 sequence reads: CATLPSGAGWVDEQFF. The CDR3 nucleotides are TGTGCCACCCTTCCTAGCGGGGCGGGGTGGGTCGATGAGCAGTTCTTC.

V usage is TRBV5-6 and J usage is TRBJ1-4; TRBD1 matches at 8 bases. The germline V gene has CDR1 SGHDT and CDR2 YYEEEE. CDR3 size: 14 residues. Germline trimming cut 4 bases from V and 7 bases from J; bases unmatched to any gene: 6. CDR3 amino acids: CASSLTGVGEKLFF. The CDR3 bases are TGTGCCAGCAGCCTGACAGGGGTGGGTGAAAAACTGTTTTTT.

This sequence joins TRBV7-2 and TRBJ2-7; 7 nucleotides match TRBD2. After removal of 5 bases from V and 4 bases from J, the junction contained 8 bases not matched to a gene. The germline V gene encodes CDR1 SGHTA and CDR2 FQGNSA. CDR3 length equals 14 residues. The CDR3 nucleotides are TGTGCCAGCAGCCGGCCGTCAGCGGGGTACGAGCAGTACTTC. Translation gives CASSRPSAGYEQYF.

This clone was seen once. This sequence joins TRBV6-5 and TRBJ2-2, with D tentatively TRBD2 (6 bases). This CDR3 region has 15 residues. Germline V gene lookup returns CDR1 MNHEY and CDR2 SVGAGI. The V and J ends lost 6 bases and 1 base respectively, with 12 bases between them. CDR3 region: CASSQGLRNTGELFF. CDR3 coding DNA: TGTGCCAGCAGCCAGGGACTGAGGAACACCGGGGAGCTGTTTTTT.

The rearrangement joins TRBV4-3 to TRBJ2-3; D uncertain. V lost 4 bases and J 0 bases, leaving 14 bases between the germline ends. CDR1 LGHNA and CDR2 YSLEER come from the germline V gene. This CDR3 region has 16 residues. CDR3 sequence reads: CASSRELQYSTDTQYF. In DNA form, the CDR3 reads TGCGCCAGCAGCCGCGAATTACAGTATAGCACAGATACGCAGTATTTT.

The chain is built from TRBV27 and TRBJ2-7; 8 bases map to TRBD2. From germline, CDR1 is MNHEY and CDR2 SMNVEV (reference sequence). This CDR3 is built from 14 residues. V was pared by 5 bases and J by 0 bases, with 3 bases of the junction left unmatched. The CDR3 region has the DNA TGTGCCAGCAGTCCTAGCGGGTACTCCTACGAGCAGTACTTC. Encoded protein: CASSPSGYSYEQYF.

V gene TRBV6-5 combines with J gene TRBJ2-7; D call uncertain. The germline gives CDR1 MNHEY, CDR2 SVGAGI. CDR3 length: 12 amino acids. Trimming took 0 bases from V and 6 from J, leaving 6 bases between them. The CDR3 loop reads CASSYSGLEQYF. The CDR3 nucleotides are TGTGCCAGCAGTTACTCGGGCCTCGAGCAGTACTTC.

V gene TRBV11-2 combines with J gene TRBJ2-4; TRBD1 agrees at 11 bases. Losses at the gene ends were 2 bases for V and 8 bases for J; bases not matched to a gene: 5. CDR3 length: 15 amino acids. CDR1 SGHAT and CDR2 FQNNGV come from the germline V gene. This CDR3 reads CASSLWDRGVDIQYF. The CDR3, as DNA: TGTGCCAGCAGCTTATGGGACAGGGGGGTGGACATTCAGTACTTC.

The chain joins TRBV11-2 to TRBJ2-1, with unresolved D. V lost 0 bases and J 6 bases, leaving 9 bases between the germline ends. From germline, CDR1 is SGHAT and CDR2 FQNNGV. The CDR3 runs to 14 residues. The CDR3 is CASSLDHSLNEQFF. The DNA for the CDR3 is TGTGCCAGCAGCTTAGATCACTCTCTCAATGAGCAGTTCTTC.

This clone was seen a few times. This chain links TRBV6-5 with TRBJ2-2, with D maybe TRBD2 (5 bases). The V end was cut by 0 bases, the J end by 1 base, with 9 bases between. Germline lookup yields CDR1 MNHEY and CDR2 SVGAGI. The CDR3 totals 16 residues. The CDR3 sequence: CASSYSSGVNTGELFF. DNA for the CDR3: TGTGCCAGCAGTTACTCCAGCGGAGTGAACACCGGGGAGCTGTTTTTT.

This clone has just one count. This chain links TRBV5-8 with TRBJ2-1, with 8 bases that match TRBD2. There are 16 residues in the CDR3. V lost 4 bases and J lost 7; bases outside the gene matches: 13. Per the germline V gene, CDR1 is SGHTS and CDR2 is YDEGEE. This CDR3 reads CASSREGTGRINEQFF. CDR3 nucleotide sequence: TGTGCCAGCAGCCGGGAGGGGACCGGGCGGATAAATGAGCAGTTCTTC.

The chain carries TRBV19 and TRBJ2-7; perhaps TRBD1 as D (5 bases). The V end lost 4 bases, the J end lost 4 bases, and 8 bases lay between the germline ends. Germline CDR1 and CDR2: LNHDA and SQIVND (reference sequence). There are 12 residues in the CDR3. In nucleotides, the CDR3 is TGTGCCAGTAGTACAGGGATGTACGAGCAGTACTTC. It yields the protein CASSTGMYEQYF.

The chain recombines TRBV7-9 with TRBJ2-4, with 8 nucleotides matching TRBD1. This CDR3 spans 14 amino acids. V lost 5 bases to trimming and J lost 3 bases; unmatched junction nucleotides: 3. The germline V gene encodes CDR1 SEHNR and CDR2 FQNEAQ (reference sequence). CDR3 sequence reads: CASSLQGVKNIQYF. The CDR3 nucleotides are TGTGCCAGCAGCCTACAGGGGGTCAAAAACATTCAGTACTTC.

The CDR3 is CASSPNRDRGLYGYTF. The DNA for the CDR3 is TGTGCCAGCAGCCCAAACCGTGACAGGGGGCTCTATGGCTACACCTTC. The genes are TRBV7-8 and TRBJ1-2; 10 bases fit TRBD1. This CDR3 contains 16 residues. CDR1 SGHVS and CDR2 FQNEAQ come from the germline V gene. V trimming: 5 bases; J trimming: 4 bases; junction bases outside the gene matches: 10.

The V gene is TRBV4-1, the J gene TRBJ2-1; D is unresolved. Germline V lookup: CDR1 MGHRA, CDR2 YSYEKL. The CDR3 is 13 residues long. Trimming took 1 base from V and 6 from J, leaving 7 bases between them. CDR3 amino acids: CASSQALVNEQFF. CDR3 nucleotides: TGCGCCAGCAGCCAAGCTCTCGTCAATGAGCAGTTCTTC.